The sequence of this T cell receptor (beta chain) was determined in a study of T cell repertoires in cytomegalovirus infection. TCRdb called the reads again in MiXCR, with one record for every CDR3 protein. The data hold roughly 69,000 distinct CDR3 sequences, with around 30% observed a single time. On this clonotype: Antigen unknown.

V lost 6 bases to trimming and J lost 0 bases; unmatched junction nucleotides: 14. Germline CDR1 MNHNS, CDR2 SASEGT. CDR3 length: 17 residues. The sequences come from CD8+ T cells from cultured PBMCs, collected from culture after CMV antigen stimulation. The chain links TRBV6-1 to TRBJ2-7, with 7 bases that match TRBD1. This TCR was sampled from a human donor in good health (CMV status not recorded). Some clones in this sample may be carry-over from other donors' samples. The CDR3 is CASRPIFRQGDSYEQYF. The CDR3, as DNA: TGTGCCAGCAGACCGATATTCCGACAGGGAGACTCCTACGAGCAGTACTTC.